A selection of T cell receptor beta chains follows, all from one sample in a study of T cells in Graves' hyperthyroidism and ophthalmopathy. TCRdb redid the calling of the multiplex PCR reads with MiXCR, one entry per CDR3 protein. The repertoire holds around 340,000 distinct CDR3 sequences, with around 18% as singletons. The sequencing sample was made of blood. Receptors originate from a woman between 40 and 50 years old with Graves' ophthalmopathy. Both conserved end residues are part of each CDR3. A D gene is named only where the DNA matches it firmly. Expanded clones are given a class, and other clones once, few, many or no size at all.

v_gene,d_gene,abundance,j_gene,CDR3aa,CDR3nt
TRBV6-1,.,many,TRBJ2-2,CASSATTRARGELFF,TGTGCCAGCAGTGCCACGACTAGAGCTCGGGGGGAGCTGTTTTTT
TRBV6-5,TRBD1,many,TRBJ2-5,CASSFGQGQETQYF,TGTGCCAGCAGTTTCGGACAGGGACAAGAGACCCAGTACTTC
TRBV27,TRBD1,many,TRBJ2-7,CASSSILRGQGEYEQYF,TGTGCCAGCAGTTCGATTTTAAGGGGACAGGGGGAATACGAGCAGTACTTC
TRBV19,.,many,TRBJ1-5,CASSGTTGSGQPQHF,TGTGCCAGTAGTGGAACAACAGGGTCCGGTCAGCCCCAGCATTTT
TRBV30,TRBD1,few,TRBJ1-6,CAWSVPRDRVNSPLHF,TGTGCCTGGAGTGTACCCCGGGACAGGGTTAATTCACCCCTCCACTTT
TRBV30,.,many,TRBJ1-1,CAWSVQGNTEAFF,TGTGCCTGGAGTGTGCAGGGAAACACTGAAGCTTTCTTT
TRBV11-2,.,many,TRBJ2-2,CASSPGGALGGAGELFF,TGTGCCAGCAGCCCCGGGGGTGCTTTGGGAGGTGCCGGGGAGCTGTTTTTT
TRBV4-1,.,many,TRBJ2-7,CASSQDWAPRGTYEQYF,TGCGCCAGCAGCCAAGATTGGGCTCCGAGGGGCACCTACGAGCAGTACTTC
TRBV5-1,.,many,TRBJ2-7,CASSSQLENYEQYF,TGCGCCAGCAGCTCCCAGCTCGAAAATTACGAGCAGTACTTC
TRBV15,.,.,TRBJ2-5,CATSRDIDRETQYF,TGTGCCACCAGCAGAGATATCGACAGGGAGACCCAGTACTTC
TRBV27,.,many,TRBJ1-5,CASSQYPAPGQLNQPQHF,TGTGCCAGCAGTCAATACCCCGCCCCCGGACAGCTCAATCAGCCCCAGCATTTT
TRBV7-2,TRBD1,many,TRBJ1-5,CASRRTGDGQPQHF,TGTGCCAGCAGACGGACAGGGGATGGTCAGCCCCAGCATTTT
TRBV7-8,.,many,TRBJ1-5,CASSSPDSNQPQHF,TGTGCCAGCAGCTCTCCGGATAGCAATCAGCCCCAGCATTTT
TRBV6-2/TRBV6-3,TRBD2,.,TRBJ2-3,CASSSPTGQLAGTDTQYF,TGTGCCAGCAGTTCCCCCACCGGGCAACTAGCGGGCACAGATACGCAGTATTTT
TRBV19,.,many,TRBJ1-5,CASSTRDGLNNQPQHF,TGTGCCAGTAGTACCCGGGACGGCCTTAACAATCAGCCCCAGCATTTT
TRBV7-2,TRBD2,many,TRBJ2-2,CASSFMVAGSGELFF,TGTGCCAGCAGCTTTATGGTAGCGGGGTCCGGGGAGCTGTTTTTT
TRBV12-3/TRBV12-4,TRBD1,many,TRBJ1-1,CASRDDRGLSTEAFF,TGTGCCAGCAGGGATGACAGGGGTTTGAGCACTGAAGCTTTCTTT
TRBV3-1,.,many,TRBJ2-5,CASSQSGGGSETQYF,TGTGCCAGCAGCCAGTCGGGGGGCGGGTCAGAGACCCAGTACTTC
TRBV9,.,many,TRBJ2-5,CASSVVGRTSVTQYF,TGTGCCAGCAGCGTAGTTGGCAGGACGAGCGTGACCCAGTACTTC
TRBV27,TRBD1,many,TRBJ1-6,CASSLSPLTGRSPLHF,TGTGCCAGCAGTTTGAGCCCTCTGACAGGGCGATCACCCCTCCACTTT
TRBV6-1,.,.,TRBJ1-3,CASNRFAGNTIYF,TGTGCCAGCAATCGGTTCGCTGGAAACACCATATATTTT
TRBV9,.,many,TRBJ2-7,CASSVVLGREQYF,TGTGCCAGCAGCGTAGTTTTAGGCAGGGAGCAGTACTTC
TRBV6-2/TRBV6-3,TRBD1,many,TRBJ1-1,CASSYSGRGRGDTEAFF,TGTGCCAGCAGTTACTCGGGCAGGGGGCGCGGGGACACTGAAGCTTTCTTT
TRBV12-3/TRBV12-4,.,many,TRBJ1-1,CASSGGRAPPRAFF,TGTGCCAGCAGTGGGGGCCGGGCCCCACCGCGAGCTTTCTTT
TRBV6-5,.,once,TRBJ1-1,CASSYGTTGNTEAFF,TGTGCCAGCAGTTACGGGACGACAGGGAACACTGAAGCTTTCTTT